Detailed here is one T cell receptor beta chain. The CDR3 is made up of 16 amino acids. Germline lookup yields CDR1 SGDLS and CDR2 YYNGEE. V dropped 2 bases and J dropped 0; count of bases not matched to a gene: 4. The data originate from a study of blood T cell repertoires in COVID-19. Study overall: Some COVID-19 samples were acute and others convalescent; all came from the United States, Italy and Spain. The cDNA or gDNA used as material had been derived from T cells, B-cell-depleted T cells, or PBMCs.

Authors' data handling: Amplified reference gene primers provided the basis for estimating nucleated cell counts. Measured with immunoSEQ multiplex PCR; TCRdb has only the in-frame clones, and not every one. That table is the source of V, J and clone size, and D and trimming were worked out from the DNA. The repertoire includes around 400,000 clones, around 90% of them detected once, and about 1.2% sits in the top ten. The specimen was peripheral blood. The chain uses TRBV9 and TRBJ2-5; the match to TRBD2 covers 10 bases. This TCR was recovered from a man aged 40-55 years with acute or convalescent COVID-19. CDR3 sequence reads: CASSVRTSGYQETQYF. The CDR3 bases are TGTGCCAGCAGCGTGAGGACTAGCGGTTACCAAGAGACCCAGTACTTC.